This T cell receptor beta chain was sequenced for a study of early T cells in non-severe SARS-CoV-2 infection (dated by TCRdb to about 2021). Some background on the complete study: TCR sequencing used bulk RNA from unsorted whole blood, so alpha and beta chains could not be paired.

Libraries were made using 5' RACE. TCRdb shows the sequencer as NextSeq 500. To correct for sequencing error and PCR bias, the TCR library protocol tagged individual cDNA molecules with unique molecular identifiers. Sequencing covered both TCR alpha and beta chains, and within each sample the abundances of alpha and beta sequences were tightly co-correlated. The authors' analysis ran thus. V gene, J gene and CDR3 annotation of TCR sequences was performed with Decombinator V4. Expanded TCRs were defined as changing significantly between any two time points under a Poisson model with p below 0.0001. TCR abundances were normalised to the total number of TCRs sequenced per sample and were expressed as counts per million. A search of VDJdb, accessed on 1 November 2021, was run for TCRs annotated to CMV, EBV and SARS-CoV-2, with TCRs annotated for multiple antigens excluded. TCRdb applied fastp at Q25 and MiXCR to the public reads, then kept only in-frame beta chains. Rows are combined by CDR3 protein, so each entry shows the most common genes and DNA. TCRdb, not the original authors, processed these V and J calls. In this sample the table shows about 64,000 distinct CDR3 sequences, roughly 13% of which occur a single time. 4.2% of the sample comes from the top ten.

General study outcomes and caveats: Matching against VDJdb was skewed toward anti-spike CD8 responses, likely underestimated virus-specific expansions, and missed private and CD4 specificities.

There are many counts of this clonotype. The antigen this receptor binds is unknown. Base qualities were left out, and no much larger clone turns up one base away. The study was a case-control design nested within a healthcare worker cohort in London, UK, with weekly nasopharyngeal swab PCR tests and blood sampling. Healthcare workers were recruited between 23 and 31 March 2020, during the week of the UK lockdown, and were followed weekly for up to 16 weeks. The TCR comes from an adult who was a healthcare worker with PCR-confirmed SARS-CoV-2 infection or an uninfected control (not recorded which). Sequences were obtained from whole blood.

In nucleotides, the sequence is TGTGCCAGTCGAGGGGGAGGCACAGATACGCAGTATTTT. This gives the protein CASRGGGTDTQYF. The receptor chain draws on TRBV19 and TRBJ2-3; the D segment could be TRBD1, given 6 matching bases. V was cut back by 8 bases and J by 1 base, leaving a gap of 10 bases between them. The CDR3 starts with the cysteine, ends with the phenylalanine, and has 13 residues. Only the CDR3 DNA stays, 39 bases, in frame from base 1. The germline V gene (reference sequence) yields LNHDA for CDR1 and SQIVND for CDR2.